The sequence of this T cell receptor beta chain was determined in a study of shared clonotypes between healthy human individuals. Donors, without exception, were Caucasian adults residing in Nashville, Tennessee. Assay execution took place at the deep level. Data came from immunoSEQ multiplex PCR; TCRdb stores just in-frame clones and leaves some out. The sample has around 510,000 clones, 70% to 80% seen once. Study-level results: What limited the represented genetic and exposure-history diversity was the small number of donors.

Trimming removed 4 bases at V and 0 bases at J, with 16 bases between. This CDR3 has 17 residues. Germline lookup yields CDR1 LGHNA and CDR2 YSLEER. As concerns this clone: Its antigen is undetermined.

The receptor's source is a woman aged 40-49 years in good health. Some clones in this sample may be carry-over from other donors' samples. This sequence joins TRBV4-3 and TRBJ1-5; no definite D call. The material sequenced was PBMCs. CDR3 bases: TGCGCCAGCAGCCCGCCTCCCCGATCGTATAGCAATCAGCCCCAGCATTTT. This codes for CASSPPPRSYSNQPQHF.